This T cell receptor beta chain was recovered during a study of T-cell reconstitution after alpha-beta-depleted transplantation in children. The CDR3 spans 12 residues. From germline, CDR1 is SGHRS and CDR2 YFSETQ. V was shortened by 0 bases and J by 8 bases, with 8 bases between the two germline ends. This clonotype was observed many times. The TCRbeta library was prepared with unique molecular identifiers. MiXCR, run by TCRdb on the PCR reads, gives a single entry per CDR3 protein. The top ten hold 2% to 3% of the sample, which has about 72,000 distinct CDR3 sequences, about 7% seen once. The chain joins TRBV5-1 to TRBJ1-2; D gene ambiguous. Sample: PBMCs from the stem cell graft donor, taken from the stem cell graft. The TCR was taken from a human donor who donated a stem cell graft to a child with acute lymphoblastic leukemia. The DNA of the CDR3 is TGCGCCAGCAGCTTGGATGGGGTCGGCTACACCTTC. Encoded protein: CASSLDGVGYTF.